A single sample gave rise to the 9 T cell receptor beta chains below, sequenced in a study of shared clonotypes between healthy human individuals. The assay was immunoSEQ multiplex PCR, and TCRdb's table has in-frame clones only and misses some. The sample includes about 490,000 clones, 76% of them seen just once. The material sequenced was PBMCs. The receptors shown here come from a woman aged 40-49 years in good health. Some clones in this sample may be carry-over from other donors' samples.

The J gene is TRBJ2-7, the V gene TRBV5-1, with TRBD1 matching over 10 bases. The CDR3 is 16 amino acids. CDR1 is SGHRS and CDR2 is YFSETQ in the germline V gene. V was clipped by 5 bases and J by 4 bases; unmatched bases: 12. CDR3 sequence reads: CASRLSPTGGDYEQYF. CDR3 nucleotide sequence: TGCGCCAGCAGGTTGTCGCCGACAGGGGGCGATTACGAGCAGTACTTC.

This clone was recorded once. The chain carries TRBV6-5 and TRBJ1-6, with 7 bases fitting TRBD1. This CDR3 has 15 amino acids. The V segment lost 6 bases and the J segment 5 bases; nucleotides outside the gene matches: 7. Germline CDR1 MNHEY, CDR2 SVGAGI. The CDR3 coding sequence is TGTGCCAGCAGCCCCGACAGGGTTCATAATTCACCCCTCCACTTT. Protein: CASSPDRVHNSPLHF.

This sequence joins TRBV6-7 and TRBJ2-7; the match to TRBD2 covers 7 bases. TRBV6-7 is flagged as an ORF with uncertain function. With V trimmed by 6 bases and J by 3 bases, 20 bases remained unmatched. This CDR3 has 18 residues. In DNA, the CDR3 is TGTGCCAGCAGATACGGACGCCGCCGGACTAGTCATAACTACGAGCAGTACTTC. Encoded protein: CASRYGRRRTSHNYEQYF.

This rearrangement joins TRBV2 to TRBJ1-2; 10 nucleotides line up with TRBD1. V lost 6 bases and J lost 7; bases outside the gene matches: 8. CDR1 is SNHLY and CDR2 is FYNNEI in the germline V gene. This CDR3 has 14 amino acids. In DNA form, the CDR3 reads TGTGCCAGCAGCGAACAGGGACAGGGGCCTGGCTACACCTTC. This sequence encodes CASSEQGQGPGYTF. Full variable domain (rest looked up from reference TRBV2 and TRBJ1-2): EPEVTQTPSHQVTQMGQEVILRCVPISNHLYFYWYRQILGQKVEFLVSFYNNEISEKSEIFDDQFSVERPDGSNFTLKIRSTKLEDSAMYFCASSEQGQGPGYTFGSGTRLTVV.

Details on this clone: A junction end diverges from the germline sequence, so it may reflect a read error. Other DNA sequences within the sample encode an identical CDR3. The rearrangement links TRBV18 to TRBJ1-1, with a weak D call TRBD1 (5 bases). The germline V gene encodes CDR1 KGHSH and CDR2 LQKENI. The CDR3 consists of 12 residues. CDR3 sequence reads: CASCSGTTEAFF. CDR3 bases: TGTGCAAGCTGTTCAGGGACCACTGAAGCTTTCTTT.

On this clone itself: This may be a read error, as it is one base from a much larger clone. This CDR3 is also generated by other DNA sequences in the sample. The CDR3 sequence: CASSVGLQGTYGYTF. CDR3 in DNA: TGTGCCAGCAGTGTAGGCCTGCAGGGGACCTATGGCTACACCTTC. The chain employs TRBV6-1 and TRBJ1-2, with D possibly being TRBD1 (6 bases). The CDR3 length is 15 residues. Germline V gene sequence: CDR1 MNHNS, CDR2 SASEGT. Trimming shortened V by 4 bases and J by 4 bases, and 16 bases separated the two germline ends.

The chain recombines TRBV5-1 with TRBJ2-2, with D possibly matching TRBD1 (6 bases). CDR1 and CDR2 (germline): SGHRS, YFSETQ. The CDR3 has 14 amino acids. Trimming pared 3 bases from V and 7 bases from J, leaving 13 bases between. The CDR3 bases are TGCGCCAGCAGCTCCGGACAGCCAAACGGGGAGCTGTTTTTT. Its protein product is CASSSGQPNGELFF.

The V call is TRBV30, the J call TRBJ1-3; the D gene is possibly TRBD1 (5 bases). V lost 3 bases and J 1 base, leaving 25 bases between the germline ends. This CDR3 is built from 19 residues. CDR1 is GTSNPN, CDR2 SVGIG, per germline (reference sequence). The CDR3 DNA reads as TGTGCCTGGAGCGTCGTGTGGGGGGAAGGTGTCGGATCTGGAAACACCATATATTTT. It yields the protein CAWSVVWGEGVGSGNTIYF.

The V call is TRBV28, the J call TRBJ2-2; 8 positions match TRBD2. Germline CDR1 is MDHEN and CDR2 is SYDVKM. CDR3 size: 15 residues. The trim removed 6 bases at V and 7 bases at J, leaving 10 bases unmatched. CDR3 residues: CASRDSGTSSGELFF. The CDR3 coding sequence is TGTGCCAGCAGAGATTCCGGGACTAGTAGCGGGGAGCTGTTTTTT.